Listed below are T cell receptor beta chains from one sample, sequenced in a study of blood T cell repertoires in COVID-19. Sequencing used immunoSEQ multiplex PCR; TCRdb keeps in-frame clones, though not all of them. The table lists 180,000 or so clones, about 81% of them singletons. Sequences were obtained from peripheral blood. The receptor set was obtained from a woman aged 80 or over with COVID-19, enrolled during active disease. The CDR3 runs from the conserved cysteine through the conserved F or W. The D gene is left open where the match is weak. Size tells how often a clone was seen (once, few, many) or the class of an expanded clone, and some rows leave it out.

size: NA
D: NA
J: TRBJ2-6
V: TRBV24-1
DNA: TGTGCCACCAGTGGAGGGGGTGGGGCCAACGTCCTGACTTTC
CDR3: CATSGGGGANVLTF

size: NA
D: NA
J: TRBJ2-2
V: TRBV5-1
DNA: TGCGCCAGCAGCTTTGGCCCGACAGGGGAGGGGACCGGGGAGCTGTTTTTT
CDR3: CASSFGPTGEGTGELFF

size: NA
D: TRBD1
J: TRBJ1-2
V: TRBV5-4
DNA: TGTGCCAGCAGCTTGGTAGGGACAGGGGCGTATGGCTACACCTTC
CDR3: CASSLVGTGAYGYTF

size: NA
D: TRBD1
J: TRBJ1-5
V: TRBV18
DNA: TGTGCCAGCTCGCTTGGACAGGCTAGCAATCAGCCCCAGCATTTT
CDR3: CASSLGQASNQPQHF

size: NA
D: NA
J: TRBJ1-1
V: TRBV18
DNA: TGTGCCAGCTCACCACAGCAAGATATGAACACTGAAGCTTTCTTT
CDR3: CASSPQQDMNTEAFF

size: NA
D: TRBD2
J: TRBJ2-1
V: TRBV3-1/TRBV3-2
DNA: TGTGCCAGCAGCCCAGGAAATTTGCGGGGGTTCTACAATGAGCAGTTCTTC
CDR3: CASSPGNLRGFYNEQFF

size: once
D: NA
J: TRBJ2-7
V: TRBV11-3
DNA: TGTGCCAGCAGCCTAAGGGGCGGATACTACGAGCAGTACTTC
CDR3: CASSLRGGYYEQYF

size: NA
D: TRBD2
J: TRBJ2-7
V: TRBV2
DNA: TGTGCCAGCAGTGAAACCTCTAGCGGGGCCTACGAGCAGTACTTC
CDR3: CASSETSSGAYEQYF

size: NA
D: NA
J: TRBJ1-4
V: TRBV9
DNA: TGTGCCAGCAGCGCGGACGGACATCCCTTTAATGAAAAACTGTTTTTT
CDR3: CASSADGHPFNEKLFF

size: NA
D: NA
J: TRBJ1-3
V: TRBV4-2
DNA: TGTGCCAGCAGCCAAGTTAGCGGGCTCATGCGTGGAAACACCATATATTTT
CDR3: CASSQVSGLMRGNTIYF

size: NA
D: NA
J: TRBJ2-7
V: TRBV3-1/TRBV3-2
DNA: TGTGCCAGCAGCCAAGCGACAACAAGCTACGAGCAGTACTTC
CDR3: CASSQATTSYEQYF

size: NA
D: TRBD1
J: TRBJ2-5
V: TRBV29-1
DNA: TGCAGCGTTGAAGCCCCTGGACAGGGGAGATTGACCCAGTACTTC
CDR3: CSVEAPGQGRLTQYF

size: NA
D: TRBD2
J: TRBJ2-7
V: TRBV2
DNA: TGTGCCAGCAGTGGGCTAGCGGGGGGGCCTTACGAGCAGTACTTC
CDR3: CASSGLAGGPYEQYF

size: NA
D: TRBD1
J: TRBJ2-3
V: TRBV7-9
DNA: TGTGCCAGCAGCTTAGCGGCTAGGGGGCAAGATACGCAGTATTTT
CDR3: CASSLAARGQDTQYF

size: NA
D: NA
J: TRBJ2-3
V: TRBV5-1
DNA: TGCGCCAGCAGCTCCATGGGGCAGACAGATACGCAGTATTTT
CDR3: CASSSMGQTDTQYF

size: NA
D: NA
J: TRBJ1-5
V: TRBV6-5
DNA: TGTGCCAGCAAAGGCAGGGCTCCGAATCAGCCCCAGCATTTT
CDR3: CASKGRAPNQPQHF

size: NA
D: TRBD2
J: TRBJ2-1
V: TRBV5-1
DNA: TGCGCCAGCAGCTTCGTAGCGGGAGGACTCGATGAGCAGTTCTTC
CDR3: CASSFVAGGLDEQFF

size: once
D: TRBD1
J: TRBJ2-7
V: TRBV4-1
DNA: TGCGCCAGCAGCCCTCAGGGGGAGTCCTACGAGCAGTACTTC
CDR3: CASSPQGESYEQYF

size: NA
D: TRBD2
J: TRBJ2-1
V: TRBV9
DNA: TGTGCCAGCAGCGAGTGGGGGGAGGGGCCGAGTTCCTACAATGAGCAGTTCTTC
CDR3: CASSEWGEGPSSYNEQFF

size: NA
D: NA
J: TRBJ1-2
V: TRBV6-1
DNA: TGTGCCAGCAGTGAAAGGGCAGGGGCCTTCTATGGCTACACCTTC
CDR3: CASSERAGAFYGYTF

size: NA
D: TRBD2
J: TRBJ2-3
V: TRBV18
DNA: TGTGCCAGCTCACCCTTTGGCGGGACTAGCGGGTCCCGGGGCACAGATACGCAGTATTTT
CDR3: CASSPFGGTSGSRGTDTQYF

size: few
D: TRBD2
J: TRBJ2-7
V: TRBV11-2
DNA: TGTGCCAGCAGCCACTCTAGCGGCTCCTACGAGCAGTACTTC
CDR3: CASSHSSGSYEQYF

size: NA
D: NA
J: TRBJ1-1
V: TRBV2
DNA: TGTGCCAGCAGTGACGTCGTCAACACTGAAGCTTTCTTT
CDR3: CASSDVVNTEAFF

size: NA
D: TRBD1
J: TRBJ1-1
V: TRBV3-1/TRBV3-2
DNA: TGTGCCAGCAGCCACGGACAGGGTTCCGAAGCTTTCTTT
CDR3: CASSHGQGSEAFF

size: NA
D: TRBD1
J: TRBJ1-1
V: TRBV11-2
DNA: TGTGCCAGCAGCCCAGGAAGGGGGACAGGGGGCACTGAAGCTTTCTTT
CDR3: CASSPGRGTGGTEAFF

size: NA
D: NA
J: TRBJ2-5
V: TRBV5-6
DNA: TGTGCCAGCAGCTTGGGGAGGTCGGCCCAAGAGACCCAGTACTTC
CDR3: CASSLGRSAQETQYF